One T cell receptor (beta chain) is described in this entry. The clone's antigen remains unknown. Within one base of it there is no much larger clone, and no base qualities were kept. The library was built by means of the immunoSEQ multiplex PCR assay. Entries here come from immuneACCESS through TCRdb and include only in-frame sequences with V and J called. Some clones fail to appear in such tables; in the studies checked, an unresolved V gene covers under half of the shortfall, and the cause of the remainder is unknown. The table for this sample lists some 80,000 clones; around 90% of them were counted only once. The ten biggest clones cover about 0.27% of the sample. The data derive from a study of technical replicates of blood from a handful of donors (TCRdb year 2017). V is pruned by 3 bases and J by 3 bases, leaving 3 bases of the junction without a gene match. CDR1 and CDR2 (SGHRS, YFSETQ) derive from the germline V gene. From the cysteine up to the phenylalanine, the CDR3 has a length of 13 residues. Kept here is only the CDR3 DNA, which spans 39 bases and is read in frame from base 1.

The material sequenced was T cells isolated from PBMCs. The receptor chain draws on TRBV5-1 and TRBJ2-7, and TRBD1 matches 7 of the central bases. This sequence originates from a human donor in good health. Read as DNA, the sequence is TGCGCCAGCAGCTGGGACAGTTACTACGAGCAGTACTTC. Its translation is CASSWDSYYEQYF. The reference TRBV5-1 and TRBJ2-7 proteins fill in what lies around the CDR3, so the full variable domain reads KAGVTQTPRYLIKTRGQQVTLSCSPISGHRSVSWYQQTPGQGLQFLFEYFSETQRNKGNFPGRFSGRQFSNSRSEMNVSTLELGDSALYLCASSWDSYYEQYFGPGTRLTVT.